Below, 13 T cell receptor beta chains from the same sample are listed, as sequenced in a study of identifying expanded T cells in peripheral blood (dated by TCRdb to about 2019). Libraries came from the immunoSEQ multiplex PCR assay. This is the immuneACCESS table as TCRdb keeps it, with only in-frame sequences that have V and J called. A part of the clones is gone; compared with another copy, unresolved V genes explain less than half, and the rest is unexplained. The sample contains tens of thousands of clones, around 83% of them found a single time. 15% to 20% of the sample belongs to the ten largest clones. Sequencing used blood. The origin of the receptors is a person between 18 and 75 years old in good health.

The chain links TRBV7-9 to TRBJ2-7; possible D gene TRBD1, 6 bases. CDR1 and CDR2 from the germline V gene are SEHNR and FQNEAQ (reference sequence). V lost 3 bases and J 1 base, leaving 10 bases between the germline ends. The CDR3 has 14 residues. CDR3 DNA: TGTGCCAGCAGCTTCGGACAGCCTTCCTACGAGCAGTACTTC. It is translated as CASSFGQPSYEQYF.

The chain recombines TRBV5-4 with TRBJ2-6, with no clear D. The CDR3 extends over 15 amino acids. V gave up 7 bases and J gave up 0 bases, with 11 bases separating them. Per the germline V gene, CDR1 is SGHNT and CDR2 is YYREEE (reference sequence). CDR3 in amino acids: CASSTQDSGANVLTF. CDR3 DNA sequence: TGTGCCAGCTCGACTCAGGACTCTGGGGCCAACGTCCTGACTTTC.

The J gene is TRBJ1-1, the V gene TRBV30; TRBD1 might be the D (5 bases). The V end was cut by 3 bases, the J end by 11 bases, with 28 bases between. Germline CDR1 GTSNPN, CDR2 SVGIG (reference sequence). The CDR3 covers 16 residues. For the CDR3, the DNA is TGTGCCTGGAGGCCGACAGATAACGCGGGGGAGTTTTCGGCTTTCTTT. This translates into CAWRPTDNAGEFSAFF.

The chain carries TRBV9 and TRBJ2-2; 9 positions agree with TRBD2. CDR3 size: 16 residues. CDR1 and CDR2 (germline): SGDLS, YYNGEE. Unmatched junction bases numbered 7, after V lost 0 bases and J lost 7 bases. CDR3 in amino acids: CASSVGSGSVGGELFF. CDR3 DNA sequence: TGTGCCAGCAGCGTAGGTAGCGGGAGTGTTGGCGGGGAGCTGTTTTTT.

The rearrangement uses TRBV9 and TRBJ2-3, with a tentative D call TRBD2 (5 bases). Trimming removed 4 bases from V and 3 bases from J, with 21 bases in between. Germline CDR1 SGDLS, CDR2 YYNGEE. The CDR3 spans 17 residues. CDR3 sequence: CASSPYSVLEVTDTQYF. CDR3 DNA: TGTGCCAGCAGCCCTTATTCGGTTCTGGAGGTTACAGATACGCAGTATTTT.

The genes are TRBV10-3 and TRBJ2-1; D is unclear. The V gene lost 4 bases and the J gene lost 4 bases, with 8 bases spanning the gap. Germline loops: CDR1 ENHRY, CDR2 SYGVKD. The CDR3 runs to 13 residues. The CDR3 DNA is TGTGCCATCAGTGGTATGTCTTACAATGAGCAGTTCTTC. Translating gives CAISGMSYNEQFF.

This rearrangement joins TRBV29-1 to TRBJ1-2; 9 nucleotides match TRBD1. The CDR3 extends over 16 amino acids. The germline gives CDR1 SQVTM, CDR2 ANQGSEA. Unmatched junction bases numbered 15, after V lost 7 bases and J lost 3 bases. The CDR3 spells CSADGQGSTEDYGYTF. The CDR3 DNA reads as TGCAGCGCCGATGGACAGGGGTCAACTGAAGACTATGGCTACACCTTC.

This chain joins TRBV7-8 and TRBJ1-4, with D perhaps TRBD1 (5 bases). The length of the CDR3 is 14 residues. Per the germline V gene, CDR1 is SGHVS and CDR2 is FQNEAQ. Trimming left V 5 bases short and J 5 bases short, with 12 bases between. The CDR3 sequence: CASSARQSNEKLFF. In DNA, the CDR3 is TGTGCCAGCAGCGCACGACAGTCAAATGAAAAACTGTTTTTT.

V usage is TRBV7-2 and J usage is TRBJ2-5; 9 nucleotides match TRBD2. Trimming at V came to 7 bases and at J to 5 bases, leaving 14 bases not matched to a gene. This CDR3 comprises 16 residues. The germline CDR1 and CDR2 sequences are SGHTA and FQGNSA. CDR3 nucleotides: TGTGCCAGCACCTCAGGGTTGCGGGGGGGTGTTGAGACCCAGTACTTC. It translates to CASTSGLRGGVETQYF. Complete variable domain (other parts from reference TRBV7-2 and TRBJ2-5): GAGVSQSPSNKVTEKGKDVELRCDPISGHTALYWYRQSLGQGLEFLIYFQGNSAPDKSGLPSDRFSAERTGGSVSTLTIQRTQQEDSAVYLCASTSGLRGGVETQYFGPGTRLLVL.

The CDR3 region is CASSDQGLNTEAFF. Written as DNA, the CDR3 is TGTGCCAGCAGTGATCAGGGCCTGAACACTGAAGCTTTCTTT. The chain couples TRBV6-1 to TRBJ1-1, with D possibly TRBD1 on 5 matching bases. The CDR3 has 14 amino acids. Germline V gene data show CDR1 as MNHNS and CDR2 as SASEGT. V was cut by 3 bases and J by 0 bases, with 8 bases left in between.

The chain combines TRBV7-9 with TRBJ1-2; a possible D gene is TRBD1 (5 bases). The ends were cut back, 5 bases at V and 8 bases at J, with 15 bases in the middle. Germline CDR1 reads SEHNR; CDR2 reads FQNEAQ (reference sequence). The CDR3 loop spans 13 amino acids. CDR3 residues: CASSPEAGGGYTF. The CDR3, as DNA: TGTGCCAGCAGCCCTGAGGCGGGGGGAGGCTACACCTTC.

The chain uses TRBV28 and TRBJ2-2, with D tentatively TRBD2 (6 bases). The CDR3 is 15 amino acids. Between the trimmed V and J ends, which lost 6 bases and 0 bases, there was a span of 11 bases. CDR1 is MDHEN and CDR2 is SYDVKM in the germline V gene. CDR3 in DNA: TGTGCCAGCAGCCTTCTAGCGTCGAACACCGGGGAGCTGTTTTTT. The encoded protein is CASSLLASNTGELFF.

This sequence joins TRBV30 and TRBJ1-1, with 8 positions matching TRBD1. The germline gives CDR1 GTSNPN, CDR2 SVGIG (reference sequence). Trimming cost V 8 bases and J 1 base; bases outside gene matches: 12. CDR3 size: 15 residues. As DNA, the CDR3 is TGTGCCGGGCAAACCAGGGGGCGGGCGAACACTGAAGCTTTCTTT. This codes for CAGQTRGRANTEAFF.